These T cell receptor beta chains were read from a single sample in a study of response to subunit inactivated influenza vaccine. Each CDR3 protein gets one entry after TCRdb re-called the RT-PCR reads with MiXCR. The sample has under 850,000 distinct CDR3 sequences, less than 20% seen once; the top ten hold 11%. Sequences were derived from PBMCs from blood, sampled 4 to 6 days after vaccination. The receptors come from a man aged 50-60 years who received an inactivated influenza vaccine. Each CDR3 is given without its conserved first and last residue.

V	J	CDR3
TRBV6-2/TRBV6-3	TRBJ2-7	ASSYGTGIPYEQY
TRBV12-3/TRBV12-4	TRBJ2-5	ASTPGTANQY
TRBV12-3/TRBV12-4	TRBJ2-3	ASRSTSGRANTQY
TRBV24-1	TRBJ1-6	ATSAGDSPLH
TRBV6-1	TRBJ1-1	ASTPYSNTEAF
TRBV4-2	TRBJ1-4	ASSQDRLEKLF
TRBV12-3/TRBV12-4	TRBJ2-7	ASSSPSTGTYEQY
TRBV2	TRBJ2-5	ASSDLVRAQDTQY
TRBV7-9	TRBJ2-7	ASVRDTLGYEQY
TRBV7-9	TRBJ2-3	ASSQTGGSADTQY
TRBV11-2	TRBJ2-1	ASSRRVGQPYNEQF
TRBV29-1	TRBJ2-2	SVEGSTHTGELF
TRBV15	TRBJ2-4	ATSRTGIGNIQY
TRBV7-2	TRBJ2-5	ASSLLPEETQY
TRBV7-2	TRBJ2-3	ASKAGGTDTQY
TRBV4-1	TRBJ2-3	ASSQGLDTQY
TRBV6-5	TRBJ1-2	ASSYRGQKNGYT
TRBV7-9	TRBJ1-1	ASSLGTGSGEAF
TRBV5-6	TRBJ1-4	ASRRYTGFNEKLF
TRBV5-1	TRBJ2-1	ASSPGTGGGYEQF
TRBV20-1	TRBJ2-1	SARDRRSASYNEQF
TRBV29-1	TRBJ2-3	SVSEHTDTQY
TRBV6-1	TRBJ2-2	ASNPPAGFLNSGELF
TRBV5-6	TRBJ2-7	ASSLTGIRSEQY
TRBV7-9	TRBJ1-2	ASSSGTSYGYT
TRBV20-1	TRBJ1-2	SVDDDRNLYGYT
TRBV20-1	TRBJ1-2	SARGAGTYGYT
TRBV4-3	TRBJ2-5	ASSQTPGQGKTQY
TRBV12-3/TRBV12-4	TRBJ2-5	ASSFTSGGASGTQY
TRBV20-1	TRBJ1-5	SAGRLNSNQPQH
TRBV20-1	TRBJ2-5	SAIFPAAQY
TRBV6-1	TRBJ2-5	ASSTRGQGAGETQY
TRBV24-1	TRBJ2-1	ATSDPTTGSSYNEQF
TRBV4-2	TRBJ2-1	ASSQEKVYYNEQF
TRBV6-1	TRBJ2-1	ASITGRSYNEQF
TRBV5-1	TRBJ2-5	ASSLVRPGATQY
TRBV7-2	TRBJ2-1	ASSLPTFNEQF
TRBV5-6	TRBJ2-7	ASFPPGGSEQY
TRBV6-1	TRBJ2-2	ASKGQGEAGELF
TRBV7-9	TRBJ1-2	ASSLPGGTSNYGYT
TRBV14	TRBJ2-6	ASSKTSGANVLT
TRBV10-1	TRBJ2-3	ASSESGRGVADTQY
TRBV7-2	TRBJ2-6	ASSFDGGANVLT
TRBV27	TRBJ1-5	ASSSLSTGGKQPQH
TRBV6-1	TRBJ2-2	ASSPRVSNTGELF
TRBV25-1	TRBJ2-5	ASSEFREGSQETQY
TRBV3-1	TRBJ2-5	ASSMQVGGPAETQY
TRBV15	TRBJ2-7	ATGRVAGEVEQY
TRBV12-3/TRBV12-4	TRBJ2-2	ASSNDRDVTGELF
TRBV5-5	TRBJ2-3	ASSFPPVRSDTQY
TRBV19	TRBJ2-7	ASSIDHSNPYEQY
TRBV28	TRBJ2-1	ASSFSPLNEQF
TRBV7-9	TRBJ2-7	ASANSPRGEQY
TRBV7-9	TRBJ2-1	ASSLRAGGTYNEQF
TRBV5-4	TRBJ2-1	ASSWGVGYNEQF